This entry lists 8 T cell receptor beta chains sequenced from one sample in a study of somatic mutations in cytotoxic T cells in rheumatoid arthritis. TCRdb keeps only in-frame clones here, not all; method: immunoSEQ multiplex PCR. This table holds some 12,000 clones, roughly 74% found once. Sequenced material: CD8+ T cells sorted from blood. These receptor sequences come from a man between 60 and 70 years old in good health.

The chain links TRBV5-1 to TRBJ2-5; D remains unclear. Germline CDR1 SGHRS, CDR2 YFSETQ. This CDR3 spans 14 amino acids. Trimming took off 0 bases at V and 2 bases at J, with 8 bases between the two ends. CDR3 region: CASSLAYNQETQYF. The DNA of the CDR3 is TGCGCCAGCAGCTTGGCCTATAATCAAGAGACCCAGTACTTC. Variable domain in full (rest from reference TRBV5-1 and TRBJ2-5): KAGVTQTPRYLIKTRGQQVTLSCSPISGHRSVSWYQQTPGQGLQFLFEYFSETQRNKGNFPGRFSGRQFSNSRSEMNVSTLELGDSALYLCASSLAYNQETQYFGPGTRLLVL.

This clone was picked up one time. This rearrangement joins TRBV19 to TRBJ1-5; tentative D call: TRBD1 (6 bases). The CDR3 extends over 14 amino acids. Germline V CDR1 and CDR2: LNHDA, SQIVND (reference sequence). Trimming took off 2 bases at V and 7 bases at J, with 12 bases between the two ends. CDR3 coding DNA: TGTGCCAGTAGTATACAGGGGACGGGACAGCCCCAGCATTTT. It specifies CASSIQGTGQPQHF.

The chain is built from TRBV28 and TRBJ1-2; D not certain. The CDR3 has 15 residues. Germline CDR1 MDHEN, CDR2 SYDVKM. Trimming took 2 bases from V and 6 from J, leaving 16 bases between them. The DNA for the CDR3 is TGTGCCAGCAGTTTAACGGCCTCTACCCACAATGGCTACACCTTC. It encodes CASSLTASTHNGYTF.

The rearrangement joins TRBV2 to TRBJ1-4; the D gene is possibly TRBD1 (6 bases). The CDR3 is 15 amino acids. V was cut by 2 bases and J by 0 bases, with 7 bases left in between. The V gene's germline CDR1 is SNHLY and CDR2 FYNNEI. Here the CDR3 reads CASSERTATNEKLFF. The DNA of the CDR3 is TGTGCCAGCAGTGAAAGGACAGCAACTAATGAAAAACTGTTTTTT.

The chain is built from TRBV4-3 and TRBJ2-1; 9 nucleotides agree with TRBD2. The germline gives CDR1 LGHNA, CDR2 YSLEER. The CDR3 is 16 residues long. The ends lost 3 bases at V and 10 bases at J; junction bases unmatched: 13. In DNA form, the CDR3 reads TGCGCCAGCAGCCAGGCTTCCTGGCGGGGGGGCCCCGAGCAGTTCTTC. Residues: CASSQASWRGGPEQFF.

This clone was counted between two and nine times. This rearrangement joins TRBV6-1 to TRBJ1-4; 7 bases fit TRBD1. V dropped 4 bases and J dropped 7; count of bases not matched to a gene: 9. From germline, CDR1 is MNHNS and CDR2 SASEGT. The CDR3 contains 15 residues. CDR3: CASSGQTGSTEKLFF. CDR3 in DNA: TGTGCCAGCAGTGGACAGACAGGGTCAACTGAAAAACTGTTTTTT.

The chain carries TRBV19 and TRBJ1-1; 8 nucleotides align to TRBD1. The trim removed 5 bases at V and 1 base at J, leaving 9 bases unmatched. CDR1 is LNHDA, CDR2 SQIVND, per germline (reference sequence). The CDR3 runs 16 residues. CDR3 nucleotide sequence: TGTGCCAGTAGTCCAGCCACGGACAGGGCGAACACTGAAGCTTTCTTT. Its translation is CASSPATDRANTEAFF.

This chain connects TRBV9 to TRBJ1-3, with D perhaps TRBD1 (5 bases). Trimming took 0 bases from V and 8 from J, leaving 9 bases between them. CDR1 is SGDLS, CDR2 YYNGEE, per germline. This CDR3 is built from 13 residues. CDR3 in amino acids: CASSVGGGDTIYF. DNA for the CDR3: TGTGCCAGCAGCGTAGGGGGGGGAGACACCATATATTTT.